This T cell receptor (beta chain) came from a study of blood T cell repertoires in COVID-19. Assay: immunoSEQ multiplex PCR; the TCRdb copy retains only in-frame clones and omits some. The sample lists 300,000 to 350,000 clones; approximately 88% were seen once. Participants' reported clinical history set cohort assignment. Recovery among Cohort 3 donors was established by two negative PCRs, clearance, or symptom resolution. The CDR3 consists of 17 residues. Trimming took 1 base from V and 0 from J; bases not matched to a gene: 6. Looked up from germline, CDR1 is SGHDT and CDR2 is YYEEEE. This TCR was sampled from a man aged 25 to 45 who had recovered from COVID-19. The V call is TRBV5-6, the J call TRBJ2-1; 8 nucleotides match TRBD1. Sequenced sample: PBMCs or T cells enriched from blood (not recorded which). Here the CDR3 reads CASSLRDRFHSYNEQFF. For the CDR3, the DNA is TGTGCCAGCAGCTTGCGGGACAGGTTCCACTCCTACAATGAGCAGTTCTTC.